A selection of T cell receptor beta chains follows, all from one sample in a study of blood T cell repertoires in COVID-19. The protocol was immunoSEQ multiplex PCR, while the TCRdb copy is restricted to in-frame clones and leaves out a portion. This sample yields around 140,000 clones, of which roughly 88% are seen a single time; around 1.7% belongs to the top ten. The material sequenced was peripheral blood. Receptor source: a woman aged 50 to 60 with acute or convalescent COVID-19. The CDR3 runs from the conserved cysteine through the conserved F or W. The D gene is left open where the match is weak. Clone size is given for some rows only: seen once, a few or many times, or a class if the clone is expanded.

j_call clone_size v_call d_call cdr3_nt cdr3_aa
TRBJ2-1 - TRBV9 TRBD1 TGTGCCAGCAGCGCCGGGACAGGGGACAATGAGCAGTTCTTC CASSAGTGDNEQFF
TRBJ2-5 - TRBV29-1 - TGCAGCGTTAGGGGCACCTACCAAGAGACCCAGTACTTC CSVRGTYQETQYF
TRBJ2-7 - TRBV11-2 - TGTGCCAGCAGCTTGGCAGGCAAACCCTACGAGCAGTACTTC CASSLAGKPYEQYF
TRBJ1-5 - TRBV19 TRBD1 TGTGCCAGCTCGCAGGGGGCCGTCAATCAGCCCCAGCATTTT CASSQGAVNQPQHF
TRBJ1-2 few TRBV6-6 - TGTGCCAGCAGTCTTTTTGGACAATCTAGCGGGATCGGTGGCTACACCTTC CASSLFGQSSGIGGYTF
TRBJ1-1 - TRBV28 TRBD1 TGTGCCAGCAGCCCCCCGACAGGGCCCACTGAAGCTTTCTTT CASSPPTGPTEAFF
TRBJ2-1 - TRBV27 - TGTGCCAGCAGTTTCGACTTGTACAATGAGCAGTTCTTC CASSFDLYNEQFF
TRBJ1-1 - TRBV11-2 - TGTGCCAGCAGCTTCGCCGTACAAAGGAACACTGAAGCTTTCTTT CASSFAVQRNTEAFF
TRBJ2-1 - TRBV18 - TGTGCCAGCTCTCGCGGGCCCTCCTACAATGAGCAGTTCTTC CASSRGPSYNEQFF
TRBJ1-4 - TRBV19 TRBD1 TGTGCCACAGCAGACAGGGGAGCTAATGAAAAACTGTTTTTT CATADRGANEKLFF
TRBJ2-1 - TRBV11-1 TRBD2 TGTGCCAGCAGCTCCCTAGCGGGGGTCTACAATGAGCAGTTCTTC CASSSLAGVYNEQFF
TRBJ2-3 once TRBV24-1 - TGTGCCACCAGTGATCCCGGCACGACACGGATGGATACGCAGTATTTT CATSDPGTTRMDTQYF
TRBJ2-7 - TRBV12-3/TRBV12-4 - TGTGCCAGCAGTTTTTCCGGCTCCTACGAGCAGTACTTC CASSFSGSYEQYF
TRBJ2-7 - TRBV3-1/TRBV3-2 TRBD2 TGTGCCAGCAGCCATCCTAGCGGGGGGTCGTACGAGCAGTACTTC CASSHPSGGSYEQYF
TRBJ2-3 - TRBV3-1/TRBV3-2 - TGTGCCAGCAGCCGGGGAGGGGGGGGCACAGATACGCAGTATTTT CASSRGGGGTDTQYF
TRBJ1-4 - TRBV7-9 TRBD1 TGTGCCAGCAGCCCTACAGGGGGCATGGAACTGTTTTTT CASSPTGGMELFF
TRBJ2-5 - TRBV29-1 - TGCAGCACTACAAGAACGGGGGAGACCCAGTACTTC CSTTRTGETQYF
TRBJ1-2 - TRBV5-8 - TGTGCCAGCAGCTTGGTCGGACTAACAAACTATGGCTACACCTTC CASSLVGLTNYGYTF
TRBJ1-5 once TRBV5-5 - TGTGCCAGCAGCCGATCAGGGTTTGCAAATCAGCCCCAGCATTTT CASSRSGFANQPQHF
TRBJ1-1 - TRBV5-6 TRBD1 TGTGCCAGCAGCTTCCCGACAGGGGGCACCACTGAAGCTTTCTTT CASSFPTGGTTEAFF
TRBJ1-5 - TRBV9 - TGTGCCAGCAGCCCCTCTAGCAATCAGCCCCAGCATTTT CASSPSSNQPQHF
TRBJ1-1 few TRBV6-6 TRBD1 TGTGCCAGCAGTCCCCGGGAGGGGGCCAACACTGAAGCTTTCTTT CASSPREGANTEAFF
TRBJ1-5 - TRBV30 - TGTGCCTGGACAGCCGACTCGAATCAGCCCCAGCATTTT CAWTADSNQPQHF
TRBJ1-2 - TRBV19 TRBD1 TGTGCCAGTAGTATTTCGGACAGGACGGGCTACACCTTC CASSISDRTGYTF
TRBJ1-6 - TRBV3-1/TRBV3-2 TRBD1 TGTGCCAGCAGCCGCCCCCCGACCTCAGGGGGGTTTAATTCACCCCTCCACTTT CASSRPPTSGGFNSPLHF